The T cell receptor (beta chain) under discussion was sequenced for a study of cytomegalovirus exposure and HLA in healthy donors. Whole-study findings and limits: DRB1 showed the most TCR associations and HLA-C the fewest in a later analysis, as rates varied by HLA locus.

This CDR3 has 15 amino acids. Looked up from germline, CDR1 is MNHEY and CDR2 is SVGAGI. Trimming cost V 6 bases and J 2 bases, with 17 bases left between them. Comments on this clone: Antigen specificity is unknown.

The PCR was carried out with 60 Vbeta primers and 13 Jbeta primers. Repertoires were generated with immunoSEQ multiplex PCR, while TCRdb's copy carries only in-frame clones and drops some. This sample has roughly 220,000 clones, with around 80% found just once. This sequence originates from a man aged 50 or older in good health and CMV-seronegative. The chain has TRBV6-5 and TRBJ2-7; D gene uncertain. The sample consisted of PBMCs. CDR3 sequence: CASSPYDAGPYEQYF. The CDR3 DNA sequence: TGTGCCAGCAGCCCTTATGACGCAGGCCCCTACGAGCAGTACTTC.